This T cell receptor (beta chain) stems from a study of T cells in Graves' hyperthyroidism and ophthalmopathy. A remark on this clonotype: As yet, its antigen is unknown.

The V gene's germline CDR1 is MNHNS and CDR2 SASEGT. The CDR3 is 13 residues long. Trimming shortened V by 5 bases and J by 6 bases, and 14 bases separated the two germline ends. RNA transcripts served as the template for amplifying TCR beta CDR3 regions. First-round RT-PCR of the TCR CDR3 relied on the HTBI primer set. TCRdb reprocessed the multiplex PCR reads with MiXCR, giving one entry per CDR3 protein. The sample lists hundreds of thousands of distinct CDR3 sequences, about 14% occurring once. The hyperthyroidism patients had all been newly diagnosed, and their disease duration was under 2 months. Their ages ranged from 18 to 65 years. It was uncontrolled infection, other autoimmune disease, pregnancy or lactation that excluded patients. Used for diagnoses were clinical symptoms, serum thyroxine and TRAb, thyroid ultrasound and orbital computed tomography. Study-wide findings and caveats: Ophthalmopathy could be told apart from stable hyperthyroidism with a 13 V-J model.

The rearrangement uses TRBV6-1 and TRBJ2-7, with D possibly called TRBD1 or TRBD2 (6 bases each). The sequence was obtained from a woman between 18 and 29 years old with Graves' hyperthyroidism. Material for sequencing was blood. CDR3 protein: CASSYRGLGEQYF. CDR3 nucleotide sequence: TGTGCCAGCAGTTATCGGGGGCTGGGCGAGCAGTACTTC.